These 11 T cell receptor beta chains were sequenced from one sample in a study of cytomegalovirus exposure and HLA in healthy donors. Clones were sequenced by immunoSEQ multiplex PCR, and TCRdb holds only the in-frame ones, with some missing. The data hold fewer than 100,000 clones, with roughly 95% observed a single time. What was sequenced was PBMCs. Receptors were obtained from a young woman in good health and CMV-seropositive.

The chain joins TRBV6-6 to TRBJ1-2; 7 nucleotides align to TRBD1. V gave up 6 bases and J gave up 2 bases; unmatched junction bases: 3. The germline CDR1 and CDR2 sequences are MNHNY and SVGAGI (reference sequence). CDR3 length: 13 amino acids. The CDR3 bases are TGTGCCAGCAGGGCAGGGGGAAACTATGGCTACACCTTC. It yields the protein CASRAGGNYGYTF.

The chain employs TRBV27 and TRBJ2-1; 11 nucleotides agree with TRBD2. CDR1 is MNHEY and CDR2 is SMNVEV in the germline V gene (reference sequence). CDR3 size: 18 residues. V trimming: 5 bases; J trimming: 1 base; junction bases outside the gene matches: 10. The CDR3 nucleotides read TGTGCCAGCAGTGTTCGCACGACTAGCGGGACGTCCTACAATGAGCAGTTCTTC. Protein sequence: CASSVRTTSGTSYNEQFF.

This chain uses TRBV6-6 with TRBJ2-2; no clear D gene. CDR1 and CDR2 from the germline V gene are MNHNY and SVGAGI (reference sequence). There are 13 residues in the CDR3. V was clipped by 4 bases and J by 0 bases, with 3 bases between them. Here the CDR3 DNA reads TGTGCCAGCAGTTCCTCGAACACCGGGGAGCTGTTTTTT. Translated, it gives CASSSSNTGELFF.

V and J are TRBV5-4 and TRBJ2-3, with 7 bases fitting TRBD1. J gave up 2 bases and V 2 bases, and 2 bases lay outside the gene matches. Germline V gene data show CDR1 as SGHNT and CDR2 as YYREEE (reference sequence). The CDR3 runs 14 residues. Here the CDR3 DNA reads TGTGCCAGCAGCTTCACAGGGGCCACAGATACGCAGTATTTT. As protein: CASSFTGATDTQYF. Full variable domain (outside the CDR3, taken from reference TRBV5-4 and TRBJ2-3): ETGVTQSPTHLIKTRGQQVTLRCSSQSGHNTVSWYQQALGQGPQFIFQYYREEENGRGNFPPRFSGLQFPNYSSELNVNALELDDSALYLCASSFTGATDTQYFGPGTRLTVL.

This rearrangement joins TRBV19 to TRBJ2-2; D unclear. Trimming pared 6 bases from V and 1 base from J, leaving 24 bases between. The germline gives CDR1 LNHDA, CDR2 SQIVND (reference sequence). The CDR3 consists of 19 residues. The DNA for the CDR3 is TGTGCCAGTAGAGCCGTAGATTTTGCCCTTTCGTGGAACACCGGGGAGCTGTTTTTT. Translation: CASRAVDFALSWNTGELFF.

This chain links TRBV6-5 with TRBJ1-2; no clear D. This CDR3 region has 11 residues. V was trimmed by 6 bases and J by 5 bases, leaving 7 bases between them. Germline CDR1 and CDR2: MNHEY and SVGAGI. This chain's CDR3 is CASSRGYGYTF. CDR3 DNA: TGTGCCAGCAGCCGCGGGTATGGCTACACCTTC.

The chain carries TRBV7-6 and TRBJ1-1, with a tentative D call TRBD1 (5 bases). Trimming removed 5 bases from V and 1 base from J, with 26 bases in between. CDR1 is SGHVS, CDR2 FNYEAQ, per germline. CDR3 length: 19 residues. The CDR3 coding sequence is TGTGCCAGCAGCCAAGACCCCTGGGTAGGGGAAATGTGGAACACTGAAGCTTTCTTT. Its protein product is CASSQDPWVGEMWNTEAFF.

This chain connects TRBV11-2 to TRBJ1-3; no clear D gene. V was clipped by 0 bases and J by 4 bases, with 13 bases between them. Germline loops: CDR1 SGHAT, CDR2 FQNNGV. CDR3 length: 16 residues. CDR3 protein: CASSLDLMATGNTIYF. CDR3 coding DNA: TGTGCCAGCAGCTTAGATTTGATGGCAACCGGAAACACCATATATTTT.

The chain couples TRBV5-1 to TRBJ2-2; 9 nucleotides align to TRBD1. The germline V gene encodes CDR1 SGHRS and CDR2 YFSETQ. With 0 bases clipped from V and 6 bases from J, the junction kept 12 bases outside the gene matches. The CDR3 spans 18 residues. This CDR3 reads CASSLDVPGQGRAGELFF. As DNA, the CDR3 is TGCGCCAGCAGCTTGGATGTCCCGGGACAGGGACGGGCCGGGGAGCTGTTTTTT.

The chain links TRBV4-1 to TRBJ1-2, with 7 nucleotides matching TRBD1. This CDR3 is built from 16 residues. V gave up 1 base and J gave up 3 bases; unmatched junction bases: 8. The germline V gene encodes CDR1 MGHRA and CDR2 YSYEKL. This CDR3 is CASSQGDSTKYYGYTF. The CDR3 DNA sequence: TGCGCCAGCAGCCAAGGGGACAGCACTAAATACTATGGCTACACCTTC.

The CDR3 spells CAWSVYSGVSGRSDTYDEQFF. In nucleotides, the CDR3 is TGTGCCTGGAGTGTATATTCCGGGGTTAGCGGGAGGTCGGATACGTACGATGAGCAGTTCTTC. The gene calls are TRBV30 and TRBJ2-1; the match to TRBD2 covers 10 bases. CDR3 length: 21 amino acids. V lost 0 bases to trimming and J lost 8 bases; unmatched junction nucleotides: 25. Per germline, CDR1 GTSNPN and CDR2 SVGIG (reference sequence).